These T cell receptor beta chains were read from a single sample in a study of CD8 T cells in ankylosing spondylitis. TCRdb analysed the 5' RACE reads with MiXCR anew, one entry per CDR3 protein. The sample carries a few hundred thousand distinct CDR3 sequences, roughly 22% recorded once. Sequencing input: blood, either unsorted or a sorted T cell fraction (not recorded which). These receptors originate from a male donor with ankylosing spondylitis or in good health (not recorded which). The CDR3 runs from the conserved cysteine through the conserved F or W. The D gene is left open where the match is weak. Size tells how often a clone was seen (once, few, many) or the class of an expanded clone, and some rows leave it out.

clone_size | d_call | j_call | v_call | cdr3_aa | cdr3_nt
many | - | TRBJ2-1 | TRBV27 | CASSLPHPNEQFF | TGTGCCAGCAGTTTACCCCATCCCAATGAGCAGTTCTTC
few | TRBD1 | TRBJ2-1 | TRBV30 | CAWSVGQGANEQFF | TGTGCCTGGAGTGTAGGACAGGGGGCGAATGAGCAGTTCTTC
few | - | TRBJ2-2 | TRBV7-9 | CADSGQDTGELFF | TGTGCCGACTCGGGACAAGACACCGGGGAGCTGTTTTTT
many | - | TRBJ2-3 | TRBV29-1 | CSSIVTMLQYF | TGCAGCAGTATAGTGACAATGTTGCAGTATTTT
- | TRBD2 | TRBJ2-7 | TRBV2 | CASSAPGLAFDEQYF | TGTGCCAGCAGTGCCCCGGGACTAGCCTTCGACGAGCAGTACTTC
few | - | TRBJ1-5 | TRBV4-1 | CASSQGGYQPQHF | TGCGCCAGCAGCCAAGGAGGTTATCAGCCCCAGCATTTT
- | - | TRBJ2-7 | TRBV12-3/TRBV12-4 | CASSFRGHGYEQYF | TGTGCCAGCAGTTTTCGGGGACACGGCTACGAGCAGTACTTC
- | TRBD1 | TRBJ2-2 | TRBV28 | CASSVDRDTGELFF | TGTGCCAGCAGTGTGGACAGGGACACCGGGGAGCTGTTTTTT
few | TRBD2 | TRBJ2-5 | TRBV10-3 | CAISSGGDQETQYF | TGTGCCATCAGTAGCGGGGGGGACCAAGAGACCCAGTACTTC
- | - | TRBJ2-3 | TRBV14 | CASSQDRGVQRDTQYF | TGTGCCAGCAGCCAAGATCGGGGCGTCCAAAGGGATACGCAGTATTTT
- | TRBD2 | TRBJ2-2 | TRBV7-1 | CASSSPLGLAGGPTFANTGELFF | TGTGCCAGCAGCTCACCCCTGGGACTAGCGGGGGGACCAACCTTCGCGAACACCGGGGAGCTGTTTTTT
- | TRBD1 | TRBJ1-1 | TRBV29-1 | CSVETGGQGAATEAFF | TGCAGCGTTGAAACGGGCGGACAGGGGGCAGCCACTGAAGCTTTCTTT
- | - | TRBJ2-5 | TRBV7-2 | CATTGWAGAKYQETQYF | TGTGCCACTACAGGCTGGGCGGGGGCCAAGTACCAAGAGACCCAGTACTTC
few | - | TRBJ2-5 | TRBV20-1 | CSARQGQETQYF | TGCAGTGCTAGACAGGGCCAAGAGACCCAGTACTTC
many | - | TRBJ2-7 | TRBV25-1 | CATLHGSYEQYF | TGTGCCACCCTACATGGCTCCTACGAGCAGTACTTC
once | TRBD2 | TRBJ2-3 | TRBV6-5 | CASSYLAGDTDTQYF | TGTGCCAGCAGTTACCTTGCGGGGGACACAGATACGCAGTATTTT
- | - | TRBJ2-3 | TRBV6-5 | CASSEGRDTQYF | TGTGCCAGCAGCGAGGGCAGGGATACGCAGTATTTT
few | - | TRBJ1-1 | TRBV30 | CAWSYSANTEAFF | TGTGCCTGGAGTTACAGCGCAAACACTGAAGCTTTCTTT
few | TRBD2 | TRBJ2-3 | TRBV18 | CASSPPAGGPDTQYF | TGTGCCAGCTCACCACCAGCGGGGGGGCCAGATACGCAGTATTTT
- | - | TRBJ2-1 | TRBV2 | CASSEALREIGSDEQFF | TGTGCCAGCAGTGAAGCGCTTCGGGAGATAGGGAGCGATGAGCAGTTCTTC
few | - | TRBJ2-7 | TRBV28 | CASSDRLPYEQYF | TGTGCCAGCAGTGACAGACTCCCCTACGAGCAGTACTTC
- | TRBD1 | TRBJ2-7 | TRBV7-9 | CASSSRDSDSYEQYF | TGTGCCAGCAGCTCCCGGGACAGCGACTCCTACGAGCAGTACTTC
- | - | TRBJ2-1 | TRBV7-9 | CASSLESRPYNEQFF | TGTGCCAGCAGCTTAGAATCAAGGCCATACAATGAGCAGTTCTTC
few | TRBD2 | TRBJ2-3 | TRBV5-1 | CASSPYLAGGPDTQYF | TGCGCCAGCAGCCCCTACCTAGCGGGGGGGCCAGATACGCAGTATTTT
few | - | TRBJ2-1 | TRBV20-1 | CSARIRDSYNEQFF | TGCAGTGCTAGAATAAGGGACTCCTACAATGAGCAGTTCTTC
- | TRBD1 | TRBJ2-7 | TRBV20-1 | CSARESGTAIYEQYF | TGCAGTGCTAGAGAGTCGGGGACAGCGATATACGAGCAGTACTTC
few | TRBD2 | TRBJ2-1 | TRBV12-3/TRBV12-4 | CASSLERGGQVEQFF | TGTGCCAGCAGTTTAGAGCGGGGGGGCCAGGTGGAGCAGTTCTTC
few | - | TRBJ1-1 | TRBV7-3 | CASSLYGDAGEAFF | TGTGCCAGCAGCTTGTATGGGGACGCGGGTGAAGCTTTCTTT
- | TRBD1 | TRBJ2-7 | TRBV14 | CASSTRQGAGEQYF | TGTGCCAGCAGCACCAGACAGGGGGCCGGCGAGCAGTACTTC
few | - | TRBJ2-7 | TRBV4-1 | CASSQGKTGYEQYF | TGCGCCAGCAGCCAAGGAAAAACAGGCTACGAGCAGTACTTC
- | - | TRBJ2-5 | TRBV7-9 | CASSLLQPQETQYF | TGTGCCAGCAGCTTATTGCAACCCCAAGAGACCCAGTACTTC